What follows are 8 T cell receptor beta chains derived from one specimen sequenced in a study of cytotoxic CD8 clonotypes in ibrutinib-treated CLL. Profiling relied on immunoSEQ multiplex PCR, and the TCRdb table lists in-frame clones only, not all of them. The table has 160,000 or so clones, about four fifths seen once. The sequenced sample was PBMCs, obtained after 24 months of ibrutinib treatment. The source of these receptors is a human donor with chronic lymphocytic leukemia.

The chain uses TRBV7-2 and TRBJ1-5; D not certain. CDR1 is SGHTA, CDR2 FQGNSA, per germline. V was clipped by 0 bases and J by 7 bases, with 7 bases between them. The CDR3 extends over 13 amino acids. Here the CDR3 reads CASSLARTQPQHF. DNA of the CDR3: TGTGCCAGCAGCTTAGCTAGAACCCAGCCCCAGCATTTT.

This chain joins TRBV5-1 and TRBJ1-5; D not resolved. V dropped 4 bases and J dropped 5 bases, with 16 bases sitting between them. Germline V CDR1 and CDR2: SGHRS, YFSETQ. The CDR3 totals 15 residues. CDR3 DNA sequence: TGCGCCAGCAGCATGGACGGATCTGTGGATCAGCCCCAGCATTTT. Protein: CASSMDGSVDQPQHF.

V gene TRBV7-9 combines with J gene TRBJ2-7, with D uncertain. The CDR3 loop spans 13 amino acids. Germline V gene lookup returns CDR1 SEHNR and CDR2 FQNEAQ (reference sequence). V shed 5 bases and J shed 2 bases, with 10 bases lying between them. DNA of the CDR3: TGTGCCAGCAGCCCTTACGGAACCTACGAGCAGTACTTC. It is translated as CASSPYGTYEQYF.

This chain uses TRBV6-6 with TRBJ2-3, with D tentatively TRBD1 or TRBD2 (5 bases each). The CDR3 runs to 16 residues. Germline assignment: CDR1 MNHNY and CDR2 SVGAGI (reference sequence). V lost 6 bases to trimming and J lost 4 bases, with 20 bases between them. The CDR3, as DNA: TGTGCCAGCAGGGGACCGGGCCATACAAGTCCAGATACGCAGTATTTT. Its protein product is CASRGPGHTSPDTQYF.

The chain employs TRBV29-1 and TRBJ2-2; tentatively, D is TRBD1 (6 bases). Per germline, CDR1 SQVTM and CDR2 ANQGSEA. This CDR3 contains 12 residues. V was clipped by 8 bases and J by 2 bases, with 9 bases between them. The CDR3: CSYRANTGELFF. The CDR3 DNA reads as TGCAGCTACAGGGCCAACACCGGGGAGCTGTTTTTT.

This clone was observed many times. The chain uses TRBV7-8 and TRBJ2-6; no clear D gene. Trimming took 6 bases from V and 3 from J, leaving 6 bases between them. CDR3 length: 13 amino acids. The germline gives CDR1 SGHVS, CDR2 FQNEAQ. In DNA form, the CDR3 reads TGTGCCAGCAGTCCCTTTGGGGCCAACGTCCTGACTTTC. Residues: CASSPFGANVLTF. Full variable domain (outside the CDR3, taken from reference TRBV7-8 and TRBJ2-6): GAGVSQSPRYKVAKRGQDVALRCDPISGHVSLFWYQQALGQGPEFLTYFQNEAQLDKSGLPSDRFFAERPEGSVSTLKIQRTQQEDSAVYLCASSPFGANVLTFGAGSRLTVL.

The chain uses TRBV7-2 and TRBJ1-5; D remains unclear. Trimming took off 3 bases at V and 6 bases at J, with 3 bases between the two ends. Per the germline V gene, CDR1 is SGHTA and CDR2 is FQGNSA. The CDR3 has 11 residues. CDR3 nucleotide sequence: TGTGCCAGCAGCTTCGGTCAGCCCCAGCATTTT. It codes for CASSFGQPQHF.

In its sample, this clone was seen once. V and J are TRBV6-6 and TRBJ2-7; perhaps TRBD2 as D (6 bases). The V end lost 5 bases, the J end lost 1 base, and 15 bases lay between the germline ends. Germline V gene data show CDR1 as MNHNY and CDR2 as SVGAGI (reference sequence). The length of the CDR3 is 15 residues. Written as DNA, the CDR3 is TGTGCCAGCAGTCCCCGGGACTTACAGTCCTACGAGCAGTACTTC. This gives the protein CASSPRDLQSYEQYF.